A single sample is the source of the 8 T cell receptor beta chains below, sequenced in a study of a mutant IDH1 vaccine in newly diagnosed glioma. Described time point: week 23, last vaccination. Doses of 300 ug of mutant IDH1 20-mer peptide were given with topical imiquimod. Clones were read by immunoSEQ multiplex PCR, and TCRdb kept only the in-frame ones, dropping some. The data contain about 55,000 clones, 80% of them seen just once; the ten biggest clones take up 5% to 8%. For these TCRs, the target antigens are not known. Specimen: PBMCs, collected from a glioma patient whose treatment included an IDH1 peptide vaccine. These receptors all stem from a man between 35 and 55 years old with glioma.

The V and J genes are TRBV6-1 and TRBJ2-7, with a weak D call TRBD2 (7 bases). Germline V CDR1 and CDR2: MNHNS, SASEGT. The V and J ends lost 4 bases and 0 bases respectively, with 16 bases between them. This CDR3 is 16 amino acids long. The CDR3 DNA reads as TGTGCCAGCAGTGCCCCAGGGAGGGGGGGCTCCTACGAGCAGTACTTC. As protein: CASSAPGRGGSYEQYF.

Of note for this clone: Just one base apart from a much larger clone, this may be a read error. V is TRBV7-6 and J is TRBJ1-2; 10 bases match TRBD1. V shed 6 bases and J 3 bases; nucleotides not matched to a gene: 1. Germline CDR1 SGHVS, CDR2 FNYEAQ. The CDR3 covers 13 residues. CDR3 DNA: TGTGCCAGCAGGGGGACAGGGGACTATGGCTACACCTTC. Translated: CASRGTGDYGYTF.

J is TRBJ2-6 and V is TRBV5-4; D may be TRBD1 (6 bases). CDR3 length: 15 residues. Trimming took off 4 bases at V and 4 bases at J, with 12 bases between the two ends. Germline V CDR1 and CDR2: SGHNT, YYREEE (reference sequence). CDR3 in amino acids: CASSPAGAGANVLTF. CDR3 sequence (DNA): TGTGCCAGCAGCCCCGCAGGGGCCGGGGCCAACGTCCTGACTTTC.

This chain joins TRBV2 and TRBJ1-4, with D tentatively TRBD1 (5 bases). There are 14 residues in the CDR3. Between the trimmed V and J ends, which lost 4 bases and 7 bases, there was a span of 13 bases. Germline V lookup: CDR1 SNHLY, CDR2 FYNNEI. The CDR3 sequence: CASSGQGISEKLFF. CDR3 nucleotides: TGTGCCAGCAGTGGGCAGGGTATTAGTGAAAAACTGTTTTTT.

The chain uses TRBV7-9 and TRBJ1-3; D remains unclear. V was shortened by 0 bases and J by 1 base, with 4 bases between the two germline ends. The CDR3 covers 14 residues. CDR1 and CDR2 from the germline V gene are SEHNR and FQNEAQ (reference sequence). This CDR3 reads CASSLAESGNTIYF. The CDR3 region has the DNA TGTGCCAGCAGCTTAGCGGAGTCTGGAAACACCATATATTTT.

This clone was recorded once. The chain employs TRBV7-9 and TRBJ2-1; tentatively, D is TRBD2 (6 bases). The CDR3 loop spans 15 amino acids. V lost 4 bases and J 7 bases, leaving 17 bases between the germline ends. Germline V gives CDR1 SEHNR, CDR2 FQNEAQ (reference sequence). CDR3 residues: CASSSPGASRNEQFF. The CDR3 DNA is TGTGCCAGCAGCTCCCCGGGAGCATCCCGAAATGAGCAGTTCTTC. Filled out from reference TRBV7-9 and TRBJ2-1, the complete variable domain reads DTGVSQNPRHKITKRGQNVTFRCDPISEHNRLYWYRQTLGQGPEFLTYFQNEAQLEKSRLLSDRFSAERPKGSFSTLEIQRTEQGDSAMYLCASSSPGASRNEQFFGPGTRLTVL.

The chain carries TRBV23-1 and TRBJ2-2; the match to TRBD1 covers 7 bases. TRBV23-1 is filed as an ORF, its function uncertain. V lost 2 bases to trimming and J lost 6 bases; unmatched junction nucleotides: 0. The CDR3 length is 13 residues. The CDR3 sequence: CASSQQGAGELFF. The CDR3 coding sequence is TGCGCCAGCAGTCAACAGGGGGCCGGGGAGCTGTTTTTT.

The chain combines TRBV5-4 with TRBJ1-2; 7 positions agree with TRBD1. V shed 3 bases, J shed 3 bases, and the junction held 5 bases outside the gene matches. Per germline, CDR1 SGHNT and CDR2 YYREEE (reference sequence). The CDR3 consists of 14 residues. As DNA, the CDR3 is TGTGCCAGCAGCTCCGACAGGGCTGACTATGGCTACACCTTC. Translated: CASSSDRADYGYTF.